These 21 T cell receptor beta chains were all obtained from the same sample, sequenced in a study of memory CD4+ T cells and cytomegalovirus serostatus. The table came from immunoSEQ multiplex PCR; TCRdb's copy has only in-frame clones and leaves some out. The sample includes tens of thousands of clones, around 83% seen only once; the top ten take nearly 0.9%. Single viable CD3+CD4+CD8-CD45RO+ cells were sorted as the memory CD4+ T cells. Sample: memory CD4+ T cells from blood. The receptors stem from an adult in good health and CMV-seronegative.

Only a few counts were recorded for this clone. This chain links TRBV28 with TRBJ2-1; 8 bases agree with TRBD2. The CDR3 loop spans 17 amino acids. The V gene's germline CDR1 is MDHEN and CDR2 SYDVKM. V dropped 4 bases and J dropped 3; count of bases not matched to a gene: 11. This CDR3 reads CASSSPTSAEVYNEQFF. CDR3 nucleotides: TGTGCCAGCAGTTCACCGACTAGCGCCGAGGTCTACAATGAGCAGTTCTTC.

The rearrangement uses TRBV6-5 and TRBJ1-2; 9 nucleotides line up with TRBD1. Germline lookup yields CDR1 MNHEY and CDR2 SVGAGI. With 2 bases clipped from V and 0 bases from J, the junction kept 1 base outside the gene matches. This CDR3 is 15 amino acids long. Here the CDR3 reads CASSYGTGSNYGYTF. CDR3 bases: TGTGCCAGCAGTTACGGGACAGGGTCTAACTATGGCTACACCTTC.

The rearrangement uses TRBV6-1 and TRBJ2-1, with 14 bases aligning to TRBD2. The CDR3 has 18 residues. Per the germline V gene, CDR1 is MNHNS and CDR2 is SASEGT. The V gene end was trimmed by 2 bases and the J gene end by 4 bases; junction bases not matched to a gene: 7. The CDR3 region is CASSERTSGGTPYNEQFF. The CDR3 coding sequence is TGTGCCAGCAGTGAAAGGACTAGCGGGGGGACCCCATACAATGAGCAGTTCTTC.

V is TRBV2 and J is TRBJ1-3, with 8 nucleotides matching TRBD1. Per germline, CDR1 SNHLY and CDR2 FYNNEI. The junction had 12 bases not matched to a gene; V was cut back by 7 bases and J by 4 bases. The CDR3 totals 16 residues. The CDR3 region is CASTSGQGLRGNTIYF. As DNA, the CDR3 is TGTGCCAGCACCAGCGGACAGGGATTGAGAGGAAACACCATATATTTT.

The CDR3 spells CASSPPGPQVYGYTF. The CDR3 DNA sequence: TGTGCCAGCAGCCCTCCGGGACCTCAAGTCTATGGCTACACCTTC. The rearrangement links TRBV9 to TRBJ1-2; TRBD1 is a possible D gene (5 bases). This CDR3 has 15 amino acids. V dropped 4 bases and J dropped 4 bases, with 17 bases sitting between them. Germline V gene sequence: CDR1 SGDLS, CDR2 YYNGEE.

CDR3 DNA sequence: TGCGCCAGCAGCTTGGGGGGTTTCGGGGAGCTGTTTTTT. Amino acid sequence: CASSLGGFGELFF. The rearrangement uses TRBV5-1 and TRBJ2-2; D call uncertain. The CDR3 sequence is 13 residues long. The V gene's germline CDR1 is SGHRS and CDR2 YFSETQ. V was cut by 0 bases and J by 7 bases, with 7 bases left in between.

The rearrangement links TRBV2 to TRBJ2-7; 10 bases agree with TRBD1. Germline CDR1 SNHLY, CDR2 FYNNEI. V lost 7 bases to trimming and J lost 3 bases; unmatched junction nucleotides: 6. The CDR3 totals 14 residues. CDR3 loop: CASNPGQGIYEQYF. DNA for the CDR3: TGTGCCAGCAACCCGGGACAGGGGATCTACGAGCAGTACTTC.

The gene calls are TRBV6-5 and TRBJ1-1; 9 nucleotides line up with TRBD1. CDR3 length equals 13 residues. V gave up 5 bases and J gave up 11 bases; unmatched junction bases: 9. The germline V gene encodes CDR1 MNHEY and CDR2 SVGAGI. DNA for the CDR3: TGTGCCAGCAGTAAACAGGGGGCCAAAGTGGCTTTCTTT. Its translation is CASSKQGAKVAFF.

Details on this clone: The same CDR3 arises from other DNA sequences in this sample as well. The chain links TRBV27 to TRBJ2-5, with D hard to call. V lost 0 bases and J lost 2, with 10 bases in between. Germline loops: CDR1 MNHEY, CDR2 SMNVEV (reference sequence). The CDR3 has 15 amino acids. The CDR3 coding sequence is TGTGCCAGCAGTTTATCCGACGGGCCGCAAGAGACCCAGTACTTC. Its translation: CASSLSDGPQETQYF.

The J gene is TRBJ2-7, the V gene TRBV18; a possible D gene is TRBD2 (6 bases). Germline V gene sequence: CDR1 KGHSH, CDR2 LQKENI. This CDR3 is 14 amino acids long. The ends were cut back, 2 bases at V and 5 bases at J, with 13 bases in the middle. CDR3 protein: CASSPYGGRDEQYF. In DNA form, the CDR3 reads TGTGCCAGCTCACCATATGGAGGGAGAGACGAGCAGTACTTC. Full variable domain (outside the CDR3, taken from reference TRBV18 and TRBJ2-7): NAGVMQNPRHLVRRRGQEARLRCSPMKGHSHVYWYRQLPEEGLKFMVYLQKENIIDESGMPKERFSAEFPKEGPSILRIQQVVRGDSAAYFCASSPYGGRDEQYFGPGTRLTVT.

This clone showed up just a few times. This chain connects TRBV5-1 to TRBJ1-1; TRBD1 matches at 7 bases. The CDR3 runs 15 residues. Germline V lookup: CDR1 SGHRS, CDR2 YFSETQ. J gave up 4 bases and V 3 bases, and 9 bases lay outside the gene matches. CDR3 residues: CASSWGTAASTEAFF. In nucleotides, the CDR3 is TGCGCCAGCAGCTGGGGGACAGCGGCGAGCACTGAAGCTTTCTTT.

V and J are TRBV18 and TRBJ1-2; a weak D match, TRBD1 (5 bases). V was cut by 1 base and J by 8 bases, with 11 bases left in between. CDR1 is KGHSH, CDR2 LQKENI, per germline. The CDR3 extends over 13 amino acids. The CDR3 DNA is TGTGCCAGCTCACCACGAGGGGAATTGGGCTACACCTTC. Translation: CASSPRGELGYTF. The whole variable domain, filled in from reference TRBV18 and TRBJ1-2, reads NAGVMQNPRHLVRRRGQEARLRCSPMKGHSHVYWYRQLPEEGLKFMVYLQKENIIDESGMPKERFSAEFPKEGPSILRIQQVVRGDSAAYFCASSPRGELGYTFGSGTRLTVV.

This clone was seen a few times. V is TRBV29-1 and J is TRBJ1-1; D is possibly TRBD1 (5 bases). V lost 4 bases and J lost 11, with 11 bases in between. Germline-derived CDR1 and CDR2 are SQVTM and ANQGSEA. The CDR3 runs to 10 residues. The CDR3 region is CSVGGDRAFF. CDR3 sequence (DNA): TGCAGCGTTGGAGGGGATCGGGCTTTCTTT.

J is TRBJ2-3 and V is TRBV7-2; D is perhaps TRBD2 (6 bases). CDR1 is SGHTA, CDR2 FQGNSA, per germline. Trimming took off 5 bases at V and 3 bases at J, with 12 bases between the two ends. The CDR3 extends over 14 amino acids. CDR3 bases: TGTGCCAGCAGCCCCTACCGGGAGACAGATACGCAGTATTTT. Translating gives CASSPYRETDTQYF.

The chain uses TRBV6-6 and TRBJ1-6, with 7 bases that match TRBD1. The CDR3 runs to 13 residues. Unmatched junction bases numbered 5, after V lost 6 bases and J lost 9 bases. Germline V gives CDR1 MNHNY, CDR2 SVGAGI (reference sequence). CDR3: CASSGTVRSPLHF. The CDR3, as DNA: TGTGCCAGCAGCGGGACAGTTCGTTCACCCCTCCACTTT.

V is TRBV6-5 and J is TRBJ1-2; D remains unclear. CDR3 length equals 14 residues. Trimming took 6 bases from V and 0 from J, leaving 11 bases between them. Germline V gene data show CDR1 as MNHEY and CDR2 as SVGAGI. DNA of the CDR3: TGTGCCAGCAGCCCTGCGGGGTCTAACTATGGCTACACCTTC. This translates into CASSPAGSNYGYTF.

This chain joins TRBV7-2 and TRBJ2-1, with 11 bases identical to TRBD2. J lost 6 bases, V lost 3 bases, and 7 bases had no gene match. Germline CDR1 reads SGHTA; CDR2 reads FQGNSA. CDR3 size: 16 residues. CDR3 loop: CASSFSSGRAGNEQFF. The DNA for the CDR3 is TGTGCCAGCAGCTTCAGTAGCGGGAGGGCGGGCAATGAGCAGTTCTTC.

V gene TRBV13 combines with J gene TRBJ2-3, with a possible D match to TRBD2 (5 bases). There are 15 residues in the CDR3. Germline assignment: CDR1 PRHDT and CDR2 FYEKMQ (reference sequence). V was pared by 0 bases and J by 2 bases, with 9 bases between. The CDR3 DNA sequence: TGTGCCAGCAGCTTAGGAGGGAGTCCCACAGATACGCAGTATTTT. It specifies CASSLGGSPTDTQYF.

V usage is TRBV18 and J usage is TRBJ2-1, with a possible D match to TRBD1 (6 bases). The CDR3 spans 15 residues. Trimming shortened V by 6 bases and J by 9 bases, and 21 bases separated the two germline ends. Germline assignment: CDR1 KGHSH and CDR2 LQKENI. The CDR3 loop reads CASSQSGAMHLEQFF. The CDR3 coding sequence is TGTGCCAGCTCCCAATCAGGGGCTATGCACCTTGAGCAGTTCTTC.

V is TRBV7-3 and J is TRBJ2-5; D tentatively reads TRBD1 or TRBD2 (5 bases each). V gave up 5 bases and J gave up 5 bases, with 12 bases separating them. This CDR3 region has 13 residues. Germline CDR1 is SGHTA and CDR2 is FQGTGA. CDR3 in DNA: TGTGCCAGCAGCCCGGGGCACGGGGAGACCCAGTACTTC. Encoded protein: CASSPGHGETQYF.

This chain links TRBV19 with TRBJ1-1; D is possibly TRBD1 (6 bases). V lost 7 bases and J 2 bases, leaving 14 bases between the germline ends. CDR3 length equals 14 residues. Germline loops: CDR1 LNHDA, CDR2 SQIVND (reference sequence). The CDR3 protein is CASNEGGGNTEAFF. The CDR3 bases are TGTGCCAGTAATGAGGGGGGGGGAAACACTGAAGCTTTCTTT. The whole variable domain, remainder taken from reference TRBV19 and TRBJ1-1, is DGGITQSPKYLFRKEGQNVTLSCEQNLNHDAMYWYRQDPGQGLRLIYYSQIVNDFQKGDIAEGYSVSREKKESFPLTVTSAQKNPTAFYLCASNEGGGNTEAFFGQGTRLTVV.